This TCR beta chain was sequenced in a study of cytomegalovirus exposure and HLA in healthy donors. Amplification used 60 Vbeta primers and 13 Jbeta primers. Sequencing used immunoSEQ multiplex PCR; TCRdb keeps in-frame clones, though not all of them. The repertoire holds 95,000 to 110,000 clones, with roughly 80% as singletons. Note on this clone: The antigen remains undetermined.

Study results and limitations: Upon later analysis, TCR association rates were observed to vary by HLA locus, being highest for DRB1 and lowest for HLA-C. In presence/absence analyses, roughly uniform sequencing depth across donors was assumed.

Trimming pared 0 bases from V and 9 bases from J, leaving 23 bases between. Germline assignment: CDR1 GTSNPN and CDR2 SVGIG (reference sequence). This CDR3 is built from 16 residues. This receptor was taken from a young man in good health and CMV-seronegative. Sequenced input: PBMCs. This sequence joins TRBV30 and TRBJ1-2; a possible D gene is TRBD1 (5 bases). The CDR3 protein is CAWSVGGFGGKISYTF. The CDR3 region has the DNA TGTGCCTGGAGTGTGGGTGGGTTCGGGGGGAAAATAAGCTACACCTTC.